The table lists the clone carrying this T cell receptor (beta chain) with a few counts. Its antigen is not known. The sample is drawn from a study of siplizumab effects on memory and regulatory T cells. Libraries were prepared by immunoSEQ multiplex PCR; TCRdb keeps only in-frame clonotypes and omits some of them. The repertoire has 70,000 or so clones, 75% to 95% of them found once; the top ten carry 25% to 35%. The length of the CDR3 is 18 residues. CDR1 and CDR2 (germline): SGDLS, YYNGEE. Unmatched junction bases numbered 19, after V lost 4 bases and J lost 3 bases. General study results and limits: Mappable alloreactive CD4+ clones averaged approximately 62% Treg-derived with siplizumab versus 26.9% in controls. Fewer alloreactive sequences mapped to unstimulated CD4+ memory cells under siplizumab. A minor share of alloreactive clones matched unstimulated subsets. Memory T cells appeared less diverse than naive cells, which seemed to contribute substantially to alloresponse.

The V and J genes are TRBV9 and TRBJ2-7, with TRBD1 identical over 7 bases. The sample comprised CD8+ T cells sorted from blood. This clonotype originated in a human donor in good health. This CDR3 reads CASSPQTQTGDDVYEQYF. The CDR3 DNA is TGTGCCAGCAGCCCGCAGACTCAAACAGGGGACGACGTCTACGAGCAGTACTTC.